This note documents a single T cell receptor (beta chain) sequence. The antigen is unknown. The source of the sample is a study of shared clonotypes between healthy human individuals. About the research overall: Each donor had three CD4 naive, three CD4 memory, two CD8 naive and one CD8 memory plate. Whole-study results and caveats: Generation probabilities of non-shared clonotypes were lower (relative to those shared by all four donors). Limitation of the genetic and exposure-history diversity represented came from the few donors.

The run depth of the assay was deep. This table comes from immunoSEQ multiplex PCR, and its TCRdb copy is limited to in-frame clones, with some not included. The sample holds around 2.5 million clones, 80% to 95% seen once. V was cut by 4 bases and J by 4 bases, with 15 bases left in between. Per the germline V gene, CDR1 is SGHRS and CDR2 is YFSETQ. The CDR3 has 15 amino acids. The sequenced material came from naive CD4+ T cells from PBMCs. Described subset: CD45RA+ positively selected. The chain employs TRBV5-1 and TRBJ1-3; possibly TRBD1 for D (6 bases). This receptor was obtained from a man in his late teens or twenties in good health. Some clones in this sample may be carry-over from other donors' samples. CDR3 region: CASSPGAPAGNTIYF. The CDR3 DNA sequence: TGCGCCAGCAGCCCAGGGGCCCCGGCCGGAAACACCATATATTTT.